The source of this T cell receptor beta chain is a study of blood T cell repertoires in COVID-19. In the study overall: From T cells, B-cell-depleted T cells, or PBMCs came the material, which was cDNA or gDNA.

Measured with immunoSEQ multiplex PCR; TCRdb has only the in-frame clones, and not every one. In the table there are tens of thousands of clones, roughly 77% of which are singletons. This CDR3 contains 12 residues. The germline V gene has CDR1 MNHEY and CDR2 SMNVEV (reference sequence). V lost 8 bases and J lost 3, with 11 bases in between. The V and J genes are TRBV27 and TRBJ2-7, with D possibly being TRBD1 (6 bases). The specimen was peripheral blood. The clonotype was recovered from a man aged 80 or over with active or convalescent COVID-19. The CDR3 is CASLGQSYEQYF. The DNA for the CDR3 is TGTGCCAGCCTTGGACAGAGCTACGAGCAGTACTTC.